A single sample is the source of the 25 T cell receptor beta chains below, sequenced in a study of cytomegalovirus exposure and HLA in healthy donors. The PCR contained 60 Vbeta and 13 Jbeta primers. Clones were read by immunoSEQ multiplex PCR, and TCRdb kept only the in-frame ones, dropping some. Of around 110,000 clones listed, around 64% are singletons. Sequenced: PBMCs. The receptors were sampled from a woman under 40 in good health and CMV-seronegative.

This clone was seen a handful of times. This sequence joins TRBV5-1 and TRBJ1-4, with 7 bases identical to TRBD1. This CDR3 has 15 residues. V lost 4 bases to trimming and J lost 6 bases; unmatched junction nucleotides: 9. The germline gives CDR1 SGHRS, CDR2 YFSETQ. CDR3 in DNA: TGCGCCAGCAGCCGAACACAGGGGACTGATGAAAAACTGTTTTTT. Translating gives CASSRTQGTDEKLFF.

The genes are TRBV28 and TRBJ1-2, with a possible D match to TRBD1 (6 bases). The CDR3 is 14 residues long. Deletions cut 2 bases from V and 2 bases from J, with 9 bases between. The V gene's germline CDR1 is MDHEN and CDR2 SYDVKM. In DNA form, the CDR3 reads TGTGCCAGCAGTTTAGGGGGCACCAACTATGGCTACACCTTC. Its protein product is CASSLGGTNYGYTF.

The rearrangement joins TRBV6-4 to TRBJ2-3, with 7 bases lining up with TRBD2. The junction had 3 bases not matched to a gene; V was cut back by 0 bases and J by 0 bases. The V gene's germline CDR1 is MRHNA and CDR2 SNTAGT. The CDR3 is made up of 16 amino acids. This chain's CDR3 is CASSDSGGSSTDTQYF. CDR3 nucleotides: TGTGCCAGCAGTGACTCGGGAGGGTCTAGCACAGATACGCAGTATTTT.

The chain's CDR3 is CAWSRPGQGTEKLFF. The CDR3 nucleotides read TGTGCCTGGAGTAGACCGGGACAGGGGACTGAAAAACTGTTTTTT. The rearrangement links TRBV30 to TRBJ1-4; 10 nucleotides align to TRBD1. The CDR3 totals 15 residues. Per germline, CDR1 GTSNPN and CDR2 SVGIG (reference sequence). Trimming cost V 2 bases and J 7 bases; bases outside gene matches: 7.

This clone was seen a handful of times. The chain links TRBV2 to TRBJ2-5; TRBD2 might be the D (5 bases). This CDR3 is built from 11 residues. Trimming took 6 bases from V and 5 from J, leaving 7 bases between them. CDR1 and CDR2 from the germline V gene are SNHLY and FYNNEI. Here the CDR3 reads CASSGEETQYF. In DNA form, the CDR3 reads TGTGCCAGCAGCGGGGAGGAGACCCAGTACTTC.

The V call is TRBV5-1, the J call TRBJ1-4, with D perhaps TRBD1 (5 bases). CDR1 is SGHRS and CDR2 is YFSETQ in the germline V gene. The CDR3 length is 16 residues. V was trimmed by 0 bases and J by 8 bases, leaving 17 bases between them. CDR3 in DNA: TGCGCCAGCAGCTTGGCCTCAGGCGGGGGATGGGAAAAACTGTTTTTT. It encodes CASSLASGGGWEKLFF.

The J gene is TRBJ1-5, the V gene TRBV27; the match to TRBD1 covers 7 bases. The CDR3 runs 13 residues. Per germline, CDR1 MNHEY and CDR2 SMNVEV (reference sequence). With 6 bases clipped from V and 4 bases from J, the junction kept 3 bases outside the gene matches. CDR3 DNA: TGTGCCAGCAGGCCGACAGGGAATCAGCCCCAGCATTTT. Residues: CASRPTGNQPQHF.

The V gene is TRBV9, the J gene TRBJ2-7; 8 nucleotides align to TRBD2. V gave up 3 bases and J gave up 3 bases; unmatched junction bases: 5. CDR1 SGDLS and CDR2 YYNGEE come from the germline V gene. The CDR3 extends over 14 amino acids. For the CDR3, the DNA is TGTGCCAGCAGCGGGACTAGCTCAGACTACGAGCAGTACTTC. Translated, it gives CASSGTSSDYEQYF.

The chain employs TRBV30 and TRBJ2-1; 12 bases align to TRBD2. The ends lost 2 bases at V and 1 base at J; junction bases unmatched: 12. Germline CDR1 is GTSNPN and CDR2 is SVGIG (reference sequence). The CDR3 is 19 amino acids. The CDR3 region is CAWSRKTSGSVESYNEQFF. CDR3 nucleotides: TGTGCCTGGAGTAGGAAGACTAGCGGGAGCGTGGAGTCCTACAATGAGCAGTTCTTC.

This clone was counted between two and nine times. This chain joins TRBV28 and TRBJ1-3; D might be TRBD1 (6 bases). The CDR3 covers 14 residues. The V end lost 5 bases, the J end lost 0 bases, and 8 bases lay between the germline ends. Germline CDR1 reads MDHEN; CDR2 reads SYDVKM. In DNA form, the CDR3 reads TGTGCCAGCAGTCCGACAGGCTCTGGAAACACCATATATTTT. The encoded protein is CASSPTGSGNTIYF.

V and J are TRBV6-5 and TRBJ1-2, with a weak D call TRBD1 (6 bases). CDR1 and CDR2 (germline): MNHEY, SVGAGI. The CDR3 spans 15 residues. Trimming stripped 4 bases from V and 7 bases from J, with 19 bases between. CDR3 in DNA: TGTGCCAGCAGTTGGGCGAACAGGGATCTGAGTGGCTACACCTTC. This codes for CASSWANRDLSGYTF.

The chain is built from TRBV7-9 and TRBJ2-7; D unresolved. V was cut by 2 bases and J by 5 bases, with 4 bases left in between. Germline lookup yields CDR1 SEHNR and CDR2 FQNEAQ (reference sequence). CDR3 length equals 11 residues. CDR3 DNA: TGTGCCAGCAGCTTATACAACGAGCAGTACTTC. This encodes CASSLYNEQYF.

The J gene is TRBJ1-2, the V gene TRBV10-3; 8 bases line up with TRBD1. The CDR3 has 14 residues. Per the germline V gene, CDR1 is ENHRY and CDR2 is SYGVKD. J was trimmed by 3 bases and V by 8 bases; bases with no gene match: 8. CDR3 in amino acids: CAIRPSGGDYGYTF. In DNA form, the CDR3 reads TGTGCCATCCGTCCGTCAGGGGGCGACTATGGCTACACCTTC.

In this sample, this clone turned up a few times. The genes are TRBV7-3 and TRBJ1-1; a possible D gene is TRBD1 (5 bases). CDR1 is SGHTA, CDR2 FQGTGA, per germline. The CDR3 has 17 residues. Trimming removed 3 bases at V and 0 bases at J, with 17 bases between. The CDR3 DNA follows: TGTGCCAGCAGCTTTTCCCCACCGGGGGACCTGAACACTGAAGCTTTCTTT. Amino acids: CASSFSPPGDLNTEAFF.

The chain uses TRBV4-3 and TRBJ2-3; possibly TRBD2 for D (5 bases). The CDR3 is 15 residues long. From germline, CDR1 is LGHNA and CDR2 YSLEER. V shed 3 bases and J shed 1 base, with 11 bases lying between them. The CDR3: CASSQSADRTDTQYF. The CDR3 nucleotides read TGCGCCAGCAGCCAGTCAGCGGACCGCACAGATACGCAGTATTTT.

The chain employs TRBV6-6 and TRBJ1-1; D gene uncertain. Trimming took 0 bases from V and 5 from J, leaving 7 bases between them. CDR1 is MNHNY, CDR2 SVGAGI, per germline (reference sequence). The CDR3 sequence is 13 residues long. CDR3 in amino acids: CASSYSTGTEAFF. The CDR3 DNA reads TGTGCCAGCAGTTACTCGACGGGGACTGAAGCTTTCTTT.

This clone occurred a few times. Written as DNA, the CDR3 is TGTGCCAGCGCTAGACTAGCGGGACACACAGATACGCAGTATTTT. Translated, it gives CASARLAGHTDTQYF. V usage is TRBV6-1 and J usage is TRBJ2-3; 11 positions match TRBD2. Germline V gene sequence: CDR1 MNHNS, CDR2 SASEGT. V trimming: 8 bases; J trimming: 2 bases; junction bases outside the gene matches: 6. The CDR3 length is 15 residues.

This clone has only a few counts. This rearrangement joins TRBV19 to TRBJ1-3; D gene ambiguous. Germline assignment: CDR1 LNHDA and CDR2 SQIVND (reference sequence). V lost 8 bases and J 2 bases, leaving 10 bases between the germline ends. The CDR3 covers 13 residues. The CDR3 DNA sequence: TGTGCCAGTCAAAAGGAGGCTGGAAACACCATATATTTT. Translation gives CASQKEAGNTIYF.

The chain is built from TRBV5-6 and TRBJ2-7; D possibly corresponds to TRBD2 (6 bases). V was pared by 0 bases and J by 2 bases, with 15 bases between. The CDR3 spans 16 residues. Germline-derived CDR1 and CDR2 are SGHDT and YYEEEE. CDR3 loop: CASSLELAANTYEQYF. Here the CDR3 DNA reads TGTGCCAGCAGCTTGGAGTTAGCGGCAAATACCTACGAGCAGTACTTC.

This chain's CDR3 is CASSDRNYGYTF. The DNA of the CDR3 is TGTGCCAGCAGTGACAGAAACTATGGCTACACCTTC. The chain is built from TRBV27 and TRBJ1-2; possible D gene TRBD1, 5 bases. The CDR3 spans 12 residues. CDR1 MNHEY and CDR2 SMNVEV come from the germline V gene (reference sequence). V shed 5 bases and J shed 2 bases, with 6 bases lying between them.

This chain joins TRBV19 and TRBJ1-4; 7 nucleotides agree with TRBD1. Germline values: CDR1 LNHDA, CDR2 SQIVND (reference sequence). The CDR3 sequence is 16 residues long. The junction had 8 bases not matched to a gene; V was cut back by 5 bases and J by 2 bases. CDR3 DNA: TGTGCCAGTAGTTTCGGAGTAGGGGGCACTAATGAAAAACTGTTTTTT. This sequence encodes CASSFGVGGTNEKLFF.

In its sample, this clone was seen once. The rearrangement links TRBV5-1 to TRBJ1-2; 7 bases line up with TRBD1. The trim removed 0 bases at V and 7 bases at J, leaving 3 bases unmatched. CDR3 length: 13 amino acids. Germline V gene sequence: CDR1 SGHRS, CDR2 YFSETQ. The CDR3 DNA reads TGCGCCAGCAGCTTGGACGACAGGGTTGGCTACACCTTC. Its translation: CASSLDDRVGYTF.

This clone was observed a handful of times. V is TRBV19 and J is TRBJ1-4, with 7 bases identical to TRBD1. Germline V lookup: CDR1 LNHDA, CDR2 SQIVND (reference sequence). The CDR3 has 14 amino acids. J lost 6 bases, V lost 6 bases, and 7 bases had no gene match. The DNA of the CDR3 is TGTGCCAGTAGGCGACAGGGTGGGGATGAAAAACTGTTTTTT. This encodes CASRRQGGDEKLFF.

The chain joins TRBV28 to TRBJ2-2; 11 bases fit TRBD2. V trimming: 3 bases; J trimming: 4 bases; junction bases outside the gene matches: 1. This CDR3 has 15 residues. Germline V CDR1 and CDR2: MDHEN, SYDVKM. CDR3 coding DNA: TGTGCCAGCAGTTTTAGCGGGAGGGCCACCGGGGAGCTGTTTTTT. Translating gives CASSFSGRATGELFF.

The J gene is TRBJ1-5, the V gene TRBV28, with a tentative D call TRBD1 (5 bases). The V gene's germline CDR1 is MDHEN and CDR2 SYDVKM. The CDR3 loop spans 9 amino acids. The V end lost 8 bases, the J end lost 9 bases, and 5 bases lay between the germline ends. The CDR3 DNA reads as TGTGCCAGCGGGGCGCCCCAGCATTTT. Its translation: CASGAPQHF.